Listed below are T cell receptor beta chains from one sample, sequenced in a study of blood T cell repertoires in COVID-19. Libraries were prepared by immunoSEQ multiplex PCR; TCRdb keeps only in-frame clonotypes and omits some of them. The table lists 260,000 or so clones, roughly 90% of them singletons. Input material: peripheral blood. The receptors here all came from a human donor in a cohort sampled during active COVID-19. Each CDR3 is given with its conserved first and last residue. D genes are given only for firm matches. Expanded clones get a size class; other rows say once, few or many, or leave the size out.

j_call,cdr3_length,clone_size,v_call,d_call,cdr3_nt,cdr3_aa
TRBJ1-2,13,-,TRBV7-2,TRBD1,TGTGCCAGCAGCTTTAGCTTGACAGGGTTCGTCACCTTC,CASSFSLTGFVTF
TRBJ1-4,14,-,TRBV4-1,-,TGCGCCAGCAGCGTCGAGGCTACTAATGAAAAACTGTTTTTT,CASSVEATNEKLFF
TRBJ2-7,13,-,TRBV30,-,TGTGCCTGGAGCCTTGGAGGGCTTTACGAGCAGTACTTC,CAWSLGGLYEQYF
TRBJ1-2,13,-,TRBV10-3,-,TGTGCCATCAGTGAGGGCACCAACTATGGCTACACCTTC,CAISEGTNYGYTF
TRBJ1-1,14,once,TRBV19,-,TGTGCCAGTAGTACCCCGGGGAGAAGTACTGAAGCTTTCTTT,CASSTPGRSTEAFF
TRBJ1-4,16,-,TRBV4-3,TRBD1,TGCGCCAGCAGCCAACCCGGACAGGGGACTAATGAAAAACTGTTTTTT,CASSQPGQGTNEKLFF
TRBJ2-7,18,-,TRBV7-8,-,TGTGCCAGCAGCTCCGTTTCTCTATCGGACTGGACCTCCTACGAGCAGTACTTC,CASSSVSLSDWTSYEQYF
TRBJ1-3,15,-,TRBV2,-,TGTGCCAGCAGTGAAGTATACGGCTCTGGAAACACCATATATTTT,CASSEVYGSGNTIYF
TRBJ1-2,15,-,TRBV30,TRBD1,TGTGCCTGGAGTCCAGGGACAGGGGTGCTAGGGGGCTACACCTTC,CAWSPGTGVLGGYTF
TRBJ2-7,18,many,TRBV6-1,TRBD1,TGTGCCAGCAGTGAATTGTATGGGGCTGGGACAGGCTCCTACGAGCAGTACTTC,CASSELYGAGTGSYEQYF
TRBJ1-3,13,-,TRBV6-6,TRBD1,TGTGCCAGCAGCGGACAGGGGAAAAACACCATATATTTT,CASSGQGKNTIYF
TRBJ2-3,16,once,TRBV7-2,TRBD2,TGTGCCAGCATACCCGGGGTAGCGGGAGTAAGTGATACGCAGTATTTT,CASIPGVAGVSDTQYF